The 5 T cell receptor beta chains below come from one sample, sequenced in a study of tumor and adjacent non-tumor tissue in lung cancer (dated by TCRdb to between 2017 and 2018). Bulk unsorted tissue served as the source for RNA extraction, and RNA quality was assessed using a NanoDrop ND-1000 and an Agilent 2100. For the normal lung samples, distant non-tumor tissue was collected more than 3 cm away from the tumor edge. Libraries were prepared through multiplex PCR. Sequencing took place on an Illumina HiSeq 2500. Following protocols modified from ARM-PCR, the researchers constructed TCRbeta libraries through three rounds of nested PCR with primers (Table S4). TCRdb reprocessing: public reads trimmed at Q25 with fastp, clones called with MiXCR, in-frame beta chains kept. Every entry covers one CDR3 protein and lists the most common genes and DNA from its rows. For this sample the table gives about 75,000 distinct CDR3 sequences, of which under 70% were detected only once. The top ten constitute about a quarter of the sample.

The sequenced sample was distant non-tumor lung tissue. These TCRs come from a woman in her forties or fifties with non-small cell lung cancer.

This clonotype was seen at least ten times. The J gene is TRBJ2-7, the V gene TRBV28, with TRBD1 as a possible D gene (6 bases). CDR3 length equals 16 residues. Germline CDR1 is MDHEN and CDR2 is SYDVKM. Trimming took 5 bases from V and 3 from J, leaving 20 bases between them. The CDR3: CASSPTLETGNYEQYF. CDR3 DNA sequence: TGTGCCAGCAGTCCTACTTTAGAGACAGGAAACTACGAGCAGTACTTC.

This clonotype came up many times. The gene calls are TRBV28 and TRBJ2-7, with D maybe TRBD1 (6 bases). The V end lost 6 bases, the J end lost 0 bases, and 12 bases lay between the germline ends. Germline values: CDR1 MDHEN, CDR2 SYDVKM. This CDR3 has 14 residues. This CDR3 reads CASRDSYSSYEQYF. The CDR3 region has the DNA TGTGCCAGCAGGGACAGCTACAGCTCCTACGAGCAGTACTTC.

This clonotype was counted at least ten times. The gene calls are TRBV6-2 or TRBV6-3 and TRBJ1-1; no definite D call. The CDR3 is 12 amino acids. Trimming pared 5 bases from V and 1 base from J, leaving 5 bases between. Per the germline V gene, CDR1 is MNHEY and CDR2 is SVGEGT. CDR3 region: CASSEGNTEAFF. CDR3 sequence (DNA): TGTGCCAGCAGTGAAGGGAACACTGAAGCTTTCTTT.

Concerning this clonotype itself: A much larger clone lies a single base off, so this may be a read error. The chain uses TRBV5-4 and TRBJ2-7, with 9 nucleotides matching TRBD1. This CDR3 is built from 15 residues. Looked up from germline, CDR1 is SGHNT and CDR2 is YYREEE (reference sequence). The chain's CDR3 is CANSPGQGRNYEQYF. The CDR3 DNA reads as TGTGCCAACAGCCCCGGACAGGGGCGGAACTACGAGCAGTACTTC.

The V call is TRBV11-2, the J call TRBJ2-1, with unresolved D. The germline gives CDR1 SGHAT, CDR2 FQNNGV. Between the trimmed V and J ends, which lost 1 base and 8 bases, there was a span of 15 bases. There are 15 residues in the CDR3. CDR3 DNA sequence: TGTGCCAGCAGCTTAGGATCCTTGGTTGGGTATGAGCAGTTCTTC. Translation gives CASSLGSLVGYEQFF.